A selection of T cell receptor beta chains follows, all from one sample in a study of blood T cell repertoires in COVID-19. The data were produced by immunoSEQ multiplex PCR, yet TCRdb's version contains in-frame clones alone and is incomplete. The sample consists of around 200,000 clones, approximately 90% of them appearing once. The source material was PBMCs or T cells enriched from blood (not recorded which). The origin of the receptors is a man in his thirties or forties who had recovered from COVID-19. Each CDR3 is given with its conserved first and last residue. A D gene is named only where the DNA matches it firmly. Clone sizes are given selectively: once, few, many, or a class where the clone is expanded.

D gene: .
clone size: few
V gene: TRBV18
J gene: TRBJ2-7
CDR3 DNA: TGTGCCAGCTCACTCCCCGGGACTCACGAGCAGTACTTC
CDR3 protein: CASSLPGTHEQYF

D gene: TRBD1
clone size: .
V gene: TRBV6-2/TRBV6-3
J gene: TRBJ2-5
CDR3 DNA: TGTGCCAGCAACCCGACAGGGCAAGAGACCCAGTACTTC
CDR3 protein: CASNPTGQETQYF

D gene: TRBD1
clone size: .
V gene: TRBV6-5
J gene: TRBJ2-2
CDR3 DNA: TGTGCCAGCAGGAAAGGGACAGGGGGAGCCGGGGAGCTGTTTTTT
CDR3 protein: CASRKGTGGAGELFF

D gene: .
clone size: .
V gene: TRBV9
J gene: TRBJ2-2
CDR3 DNA: TGTGCCAGCAGCCCGCTTGCTAGAGGGGGGGCGGCCGGGGAGCTGTTTTTT
CDR3 protein: CASSPLARGGAAGELFF

D gene: .
clone size: .
V gene: TRBV27
J gene: TRBJ2-6
CDR3 DNA: TGTGCCAGCAGTTTTGGGCCTTGGTCCGGGGCCAACGTCCTGACTTTC
CDR3 protein: CASSFGPWSGANVLTF

D gene: TRBD1
clone size: .
V gene: TRBV30
J gene: TRBJ1-1
CDR3 DNA: TGTGCCTGGAGTCGTGGACAGGCCCGGGGTGAAGCTTTCTTT
CDR3 protein: CAWSRGQARGEAFF

D gene: TRBD1
clone size: .
V gene: TRBV9
J gene: TRBJ2-5
CDR3 DNA: TGTGCCAGCAGCGTAGGGCAGGGGGATTGGGGGCAAGAGACCCAGTACTTC
CDR3 protein: CASSVGQGDWGQETQYF

D gene: .
clone size: .
V gene: TRBV9
J gene: TRBJ1-1
CDR3 DNA: TGTGCCAGCAGCGTAGAAGGGGTTAACAGTGAAGCTTTCTTT
CDR3 protein: CASSVEGVNSEAFF

D gene: TRBD2
clone size: .
V gene: TRBV6-2/TRBV6-3
J gene: TRBJ2-1
CDR3 DNA: TGTGCCAGCAGTGGACGCGATCAAGAGCGGGAGAGACCTCGGAATGAGCAGTTCTTC
CDR3 protein: CASSGRDQERERPRNEQFF

D gene: .
clone size: .
V gene: TRBV29-1
J gene: TRBJ2-5
CDR3 DNA: TGCAGCGTTCTCCATCCCCTGAGGGCGAACCAAGAGACCCAGTACTTC
CDR3 protein: CSVLHPLRANQETQYF

D gene: .
clone size: .
V gene: TRBV29-1
J gene: TRBJ1-2
CDR3 DNA: TGCAGCGTTGAAGAGGGAGGGGGGTACGGCTACACCTTC
CDR3 protein: CSVEEGGGYGYTF

D gene: TRBD1
clone size: .
V gene: TRBV28
J gene: TRBJ1-4
CDR3 DNA: TGTGCCAGCAGGTCGGACAGGGGCGGAACTAATGAAAAACTGTTTTTT
CDR3 protein: CASRSDRGGTNEKLFF

D gene: .
clone size: once
V gene: TRBV9
J gene: TRBJ1-4
CDR3 DNA: TGTGCCAGCAGCGTAGGTTCGCAGGGGAGTGAAAAACTGTTTTTT
CDR3 protein: CASSVGSQGSEKLFF

D gene: .
clone size: .
V gene: TRBV5-1
J gene: TRBJ2-1
CDR3 DNA: TGCGCCAGCAGCCCCCAACAGGGATACAATGAGCAGTTCTTC
CDR3 protein: CASSPQQGYNEQFF

D gene: .
clone size: .
V gene: TRBV2
J gene: TRBJ2-7
CDR3 DNA: TGTGCCAGCAGTGGCGAGCGCGACCCTTCCTACGAGCAGTACTTC
CDR3 protein: CASSGERDPSYEQYF

D gene: TRBD2
clone size: .
V gene: TRBV5-4
J gene: TRBJ2-7
CDR3 DNA: TGTGCCAGCAGCTACCGGCTAGCGGGGGTCAACGAGCAGTACTTC
CDR3 protein: CASSYRLAGVNEQYF

D gene: .
clone size: .
V gene: TRBV30
J gene: TRBJ2-1
CDR3 DNA: TGTGCCTGGAGTGTATCACTAGCCTCCTACAATGAGCAGTTCTTC
CDR3 protein: CAWSVSLASYNEQFF

D gene: .
clone size: .
V gene: TRBV11-3
J gene: TRBJ2-1
CDR3 DNA: TGTGCCAGCAGCGGCCCTCAGCGCCGCGATGAGCAGTTCTTC
CDR3 protein: CASSGPQRRDEQFF

D gene: .
clone size: .
V gene: TRBV9
J gene: TRBJ1-6
CDR3 DNA: TGTGCCAGCAGCGGGGGACATCCAAATTCACCCCTCCACTTT
CDR3 protein: CASSGGHPNSPLHF

D gene: .
clone size: .
V gene: TRBV30
J gene: TRBJ2-7
CDR3 DNA: TGTGCCTGGACAAGCAACTCCTACGAGCAGTACTTC
CDR3 protein: CAWTSNSYEQYF

D gene: .
clone size: .
V gene: TRBV5-1
J gene: TRBJ1-1
CDR3 DNA: TGCGCCAGCAGCTTGGAGCGTCCCACTGAAGCTTTCTTT
CDR3 protein: CASSLERPTEAFF

D gene: .
clone size: .
V gene: TRBV9
J gene: TRBJ2-2
CDR3 DNA: TGTGCCAGCAGCGTAAACCCCCGGACTGAGAACACCGGGGAGCTGTTTTTT
CDR3 protein: CASSVNPRTENTGELFF

D gene: .
clone size: .
V gene: TRBV25-1
J gene: TRBJ1-4
CDR3 DNA: TGTGCCAGCAACGGGGGAGGTAATGAAAAACTGTTTTTT
CDR3 protein: CASNGGGNEKLFF